This TCR beta chain was captured by sequencing in a study of T cell changes during pregnancy in multiple sclerosis (dated by TCRdb to the late 2010s). Study-level background: Changes in the T cell repertoire over the course of pregnancy were examined in this study in women with multiple sclerosis.

Remarks on this clone: This clone's antigen is unknown. One base away there is no much larger clone; base qualities are not given.

V is trimmed back by 1 base and J by 4 bases, and the junction contains 5 bases that no gene match accounts for. Reading the germline V gene gives CDR1 SGHRS and CDR2 YFSETQ. Reading from cysteine to phenylalanine, the CDR3 counts 15 amino acids. Of all the DNA, just the CDR3 is kept, 45 bases in frame from base 1. The library was obtained by the immunoSEQ multiplex PCR assay. TCRdb retrieved this table from immuneACCESS and kept in-frame rearrangements only. Not all clones are present; in checked studies, unresolved V genes account for under half, and no reason is known for the remainder. For this sample the table gives around 50,000 clones, of which 90% to 95% were detected only once. Of the sample, roughly 4.7% is held by the ten largest clones.

This clonotype was sampled from a female donor with multiple sclerosis, enrolled in a pregnancy study. The chain uses TRBV5-1 and TRBJ2-1, with 7 bases aligning to TRBD2. The material sequenced was CD8+ T cells from peripheral blood mononuclear cells, taken in the first trimester of pregnancy. The nucleotide sequence is TGCGCCAGCAGCTTGACGGGGGGACTATACAATGAGCAGTTCTTC. Translated, this is CASSLTGGLYNEQFF.